The rows below give T cell receptor beta chains drawn from one sample of a study of graft-versus-host responses after intestinal transplantation. Repertoires were generated with immunoSEQ multiplex PCR, while TCRdb's copy carries only in-frame clones and drops some. The sample lists approximately 9,300 clones, more than 90% occurring once. Here the sequenced sample was bone marrow, taken around 500 days after intestinal transplantation. The receptors come from a human patient who received an intestinal transplant, so some T cells may come from the graft donor. Both conserved end residues are part of each CDR3. A D gene is named only where the DNA matches it firmly. The size field is filled for only some rows; it gives once, few, many or a size class.

size	J	V	D	CDR3	DNA
.	TRBJ1-5	TRBV5-1	.	CASSLRGGEGQPQHF	TGCGCCAGCAGCTTGAGGGGGGGGGAGGGTCAGCCCCAGCATTTT
.	TRBJ2-5	TRBV19	TRBD1	CASSTGNYQGTQYF	TGTGCCAGTTCGACAGGGAACTATCAAGGGACCCAGTACTTC
.	TRBJ2-7	TRBV5-1	TRBD2	CASSLVLAGASRSYEQYF	TGCGCCAGCAGCTTGGTACTAGCGGGAGCTTCCCGCTCCTACGAGCAGTACTTC
.	TRBJ2-7	TRBV27	.	CASSLSQGGYEQYF	TGTGCCAGCAGTTTAAGCCAGGGAGGATACGAGCAGTACTTC
.	TRBJ2-7	TRBV9	.	CASSALGNPLYEQYF	TGTGCCAGCAGCGCCCTAGGGAACCCCCTCTACGAGCAGTACTTC
.	TRBJ2-3	TRBV28	.	CASSLSAQTSGTTDTQYF	TGTGCCAGCAGTTTATCCGCCCAGACTAGTGGTACGACAGATACGCAGTATTTT
.	TRBJ2-7	TRBV27	TRBD1	CASSPQGEWNEQYF	TGTGCCAGCAGTCCTCAGGGGGAATGGAACGAGCAGTACTTC
.	TRBJ1-1	TRBV7-9	.	CASSLTHYTEAFF	TGTGCCAGCAGCTTAACCCATTACACTGAAGCTTTCTTT
.	TRBJ1-1	TRBV7-3	.	CASSLGEGTEAFF	TGTGCCAGCAGCTTAGGGGAAGGCACTGAAGCTTTCTTT
.	TRBJ1-2	TRBV5-1	.	CASSLSTLGGANYGYTF	TGCGCCAGCAGCTTGTCAACCCTAGGGGGAGCTAACTATGGCTACACCTTC
.	TRBJ2-1	TRBV27	.	CASSSEKDNEQFF	TGTGCCAGCAGTTCAGAAAAAGACAATGAGCAGTTCTTC
few	TRBJ1-1	TRBV11-1	.	CASSSRPGMNTEAFF	TGTGCCAGCAGCTCACGGCCTGGGATGAACACTGAAGCTTTCTTT
.	TRBJ2-5	TRBV28	.	CASSGGLSYQETQYF	TGTGCCAGCAGTGGGGGGCTCTCCTACCAAGAGACCCAGTACTTC
.	TRBJ2-1	TRBV28	TRBD2	CASPPGLVLDEQFF	TGTGCCAGCCCCCCGGGACTAGTTCTAGATGAGCAGTTCTTC
.	TRBJ2-1	TRBV19	TRBD2	CASSISSGSRNEQFF	TGTGCCAGTAGTATAAGTAGCGGGAGTAGAAATGAGCAGTTCTTC
.	TRBJ2-1	TRBV5-1	.	CASSQRRGPGNEQFF	TGCGCCAGCAGCCAGCGCCGGGGCCCCGGCAATGAGCAGTTCTTC
.	TRBJ2-7	TRBV9	TRBD2	CASSQTRTSSSYEQYF	TGTGCCAGCAGCCAGACGAGGACTAGCAGTTCCTACGAGCAGTACTTC
.	TRBJ1-2	TRBV5-4	TRBD1	CASSVQGVTNYGYTF	TGTGCCAGCAGCGTTCAGGGGGTGACTAACTATGGCTACACCTTC
once	TRBJ1-2	TRBV28	TRBD1	CASSLKRQGEGYTF	TGTGCCAGCAGTTTAAAGAGACAGGGGGAAGGCTACACCTTC
.	TRBJ2-3	TRBV4-3	.	CASSARGVLFSTDTQYF	TGCGCCAGCAGCGCACGCGGGGTGCTGTTTAGCACAGATACGCAGTATTTT
.	TRBJ2-2	TRBV15	.	CATVKSRGYRELFF	TGTGCCACTGTAAAAAGCAGGGGATATAGGGAGCTGTTTTTT
.	TRBJ2-7	TRBV11-2	.	CASSLVWGREQHF	TGTGCCAGCAGCTTAGTCTGGGGGCGCGAGCAGCACTTC
.	TRBJ2-7	TRBV28	TRBD1	CASSSPRTGSTYEQYF	TGTGCCAGCAGTTCGCCCCGGACAGGCTCTACCTACGAGCAGTACTTC
once	TRBJ1-2	TRBV29-1	TRBD1	CSVGVTGAPVGYGYTF	TGCAGCGTTGGGGTTACAGGGGCGCCGGTTGGCTATGGCTACACCTTC
.	TRBJ2-7	TRBV5-4	.	CASSPRGFSYEQYF	TGTGCCAGCAGCCCCCGGGGATTCTCCTACGAGCAGTACTTC
.	TRBJ1-2	TRBV6-1	.	CASSEGVTDYGYTF	TGTGCCAGCAGTGAAGGGGTGACAGACTATGGCTACACCTTC
.	TRBJ2-2	TRBV9	.	CASSALQSTGELFF	TGTGCCAGCAGCGCCCTCCAGAGCACCGGGGAGCTGTTTTTT
.	TRBJ2-1	TRBV4-1	.	CASSQEPSGYNEQFF	TGCGCCAGCAGCCAAGAACCTTCAGGGTACAATGAGCAGTTCTTC
.	TRBJ2-7	TRBV28	TRBD2	CASSLGTSGYEQYF	TGTGCCAGCAGTTTAGGGACTAGCGGCTACGAGCAGTACTTC
.	TRBJ2-3	TRBV10-2	.	CASSDRLTPRDTQYF	TGCGCCAGCAGTGATCGACTAACCCCAAGAGATACGCAGTATTTT
once	TRBJ2-2	TRBV10-3	.	CAISEGRANTGELFF	TGTGCCATCAGTGAAGGGCGGGCGAACACCGGGGAGCTGTTTTTT
.	TRBJ2-5	TRBV4-1	.	CASSQDRLQETQYF	TGCGCCAGCAGCCAAGATCGACTGCAAGAGACCCAGTACTTC
.	TRBJ1-4	TRBV30	.	CAWRDTGFGNEKLFF	TGTGCCTGGAGAGATACAGGATTTGGTAATGAAAAACTGTTTTTT
once	TRBJ2-7	TRBV6-5	.	CGPRAPRADAYEQYF	TGTGGCCCGCGCGCGCCTCGGGCAGATGCCTACGAGCAGTACTTC
.	TRBJ1-1	TRBV5-1	.	CASSAGHRNTEAFFTSAEAFF	.
.	TRBJ2-7	TRBV28	TRBD2	CASRVAGGPKQYF	TGTGCCAGCAGGGTAGCGGGAGGGCCTAAGCAGTACTTC
.	TRBJ1-4	TRBV5-1	TRBD1	CASSSRGFGNEKLFF	TGCGCCAGCAGCTCCAGGGGGTTTGGTAATGAAAAACTGTTTTTT
.	TRBJ2-7	TRBV4-1	.	CASSQEMLGSYEQYF	TGCGCCAGCAGCCAGGAGATGCTTGGGTCCTACGAGCAGTACTTC
.	TRBJ2-7	TRBV6-5	.	CATPLGLAYSYEQYF	TGTGCCACCCCATTAGGGCTAGCGTACTCCTACGAGCAGTACTTC
.	TRBJ2-7	TRBV6-1	.	CASSAPSPYEQYF	TGTGCCAGCAGTGCCCCATCCCCCTACGAGCAGTACTTC
.	TRBJ1-4	TRBV9	.	CASSPRGELHEKLFF	TGTGCCAGCAGCCCTAGAGGAGAGCTTCATGAAAAACTGTTTTTT
.	TRBJ1-1	TRBV19	TRBD1	CASSAFQGANTEAFF	TGTGCCAGTAGTGCCTTCCAGGGGGCGAACACTGAAGCTTTCTTT
.	TRBJ2-2	TRBV6-4	.	CASSDRNTGELFF	TGTGCCAGCAGTGACAGGAACACCGGGGAGCTGTTTTTT
.	TRBJ2-7	TRBV10-3	.	CAISVGGSLYEQYF	TGTGCCATCAGTGTCGGCGGTTCTCTCTACGAGCAGTACTTC
once	TRBJ2-7	TRBV30	.	CAWSVSHPGEQYF	TGTGCCTGGAGTGTTTCGCACCCCGGGGAGCAGTACTTC
.	TRBJ1-1	TRBV2	.	CASSETRPLMNTEAFF	TGTGCCAGCAGTGAAACGAGGCCCCTTATGAACACTGAAGCTTTCTTT
.	TRBJ2-7	TRBV4-3	TRBD2	CASSQLLAGGYEQYF	TGCGCCAGCAGCCAGTTACTAGCGGGAGGCTACGAGCAGTACTTC
.	TRBJ1-1	TRBV5-6	.	CASSSGEGPEAFF	TGTGCCAGCAGCTCCGGGGAGGGGCCTGAAGCTTTCTTT
.	TRBJ2-1	TRBV6-5	TRBD2	CASSYSAGSGIEQFF	TGTGCCAGCAGTTACTCCGCCGGGAGCGGGATTGAGCAGTTCTTC
.	TRBJ2-1	TRBV7-9	.	CASSLFSLATYNEQFF	TGTGCCAGCAGCTTATTCTCTCTCGCTACCTACAATGAGCAGTTCTTC
.	TRBJ2-7	TRBV16	.	CASSQGAFYEQYF	TGTGCCAGCAGCCAAGGGGCCTTCTACGAGCAGTACTTC
few	TRBJ2-7	TRBV2	TRBD2	CASSDPGLGYEQYF	TGTGCCAGCAGTGATCCGGGACTAGGCTACGAGCAGTACTTC
.	TRBJ2-1	TRBV11-2	.	CASSLGPAVDYNEQFF	TGTGCCAGCAGCTTAGGGCCAGCGGTAGATTACAATGAGCAGTTCTTC
.	TRBJ1-2	TRBV2	TRBD1	CASTGTGGAVGGYTF	TGTGCCAGCACCGGGACAGGGGGCGCGGTAGGTGGCTACACCTTC
.	TRBJ2-7	TRBV7-6	TRBD2	CASSLAPLAGYEQYF	TGTGCCAGCAGCTTAGCTCCCCTAGCGGGCTACGAGCAGTACTTC
.	TRBJ2-1	TRBV4-2	.	CASSPRDLNEQFF	TGTGCCAGCAGCCCCCGGGACCTGAATGAGCAGTTCTTC
.	TRBJ1-1	TRBV19	.	CASRWGRAPNTEAFF	TGTGCCAGTAGATGGGGCCGGGCGCCGAACACTGAAGCTTTCTTT
.	TRBJ1-5	TRBV6-6	.	CASSYRATVLQPQHF	TGTGCCAGCAGTTACAGGGCCACCGTTCTTCAGCCCCAGCATTTT